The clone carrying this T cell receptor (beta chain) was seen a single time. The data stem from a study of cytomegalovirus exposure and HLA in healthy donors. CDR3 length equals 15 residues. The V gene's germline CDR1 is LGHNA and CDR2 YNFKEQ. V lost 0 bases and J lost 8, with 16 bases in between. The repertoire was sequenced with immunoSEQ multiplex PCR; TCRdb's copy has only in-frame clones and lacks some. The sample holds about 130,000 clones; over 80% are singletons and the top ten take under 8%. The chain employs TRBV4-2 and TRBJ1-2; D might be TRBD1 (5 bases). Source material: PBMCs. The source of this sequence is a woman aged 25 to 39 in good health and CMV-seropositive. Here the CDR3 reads CASSQERTTLRGYTF. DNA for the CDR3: TGTGCCAGCAGCCAAGAGAGGACAACGCTTCGGGGCTACACCTTC.